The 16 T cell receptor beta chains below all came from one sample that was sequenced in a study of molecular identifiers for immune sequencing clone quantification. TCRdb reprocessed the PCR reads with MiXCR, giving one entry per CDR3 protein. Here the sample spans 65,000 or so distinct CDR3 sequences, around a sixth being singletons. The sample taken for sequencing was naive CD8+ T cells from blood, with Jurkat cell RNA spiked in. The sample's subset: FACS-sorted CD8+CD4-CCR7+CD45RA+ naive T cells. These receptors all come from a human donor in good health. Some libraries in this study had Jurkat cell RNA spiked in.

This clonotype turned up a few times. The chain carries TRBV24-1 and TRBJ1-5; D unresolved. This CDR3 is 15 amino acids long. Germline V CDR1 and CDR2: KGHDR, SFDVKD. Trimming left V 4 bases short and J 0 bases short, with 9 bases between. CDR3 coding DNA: TGTGCCACCAGTGACGGACTGTATAGCAATCAGCCCCAGCATTTT. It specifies CATSDGLYSNQPQHF.

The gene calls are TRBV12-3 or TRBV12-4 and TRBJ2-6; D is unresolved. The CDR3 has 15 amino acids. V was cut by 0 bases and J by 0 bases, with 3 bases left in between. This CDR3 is CASSLAVSGANVLTF. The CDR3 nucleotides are TGTGCCAGCAGTTTAGCCGTCTCTGGGGCCAACGTCCTGACTTTC.

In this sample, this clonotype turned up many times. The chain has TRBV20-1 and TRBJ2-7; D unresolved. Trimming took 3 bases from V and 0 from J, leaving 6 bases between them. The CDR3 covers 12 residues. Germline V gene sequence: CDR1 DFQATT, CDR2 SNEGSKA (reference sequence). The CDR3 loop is CSARRSSYEQYF. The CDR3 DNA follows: TGCAGTGCTAGGAGGAGCTCCTACGAGCAGTACTTC.

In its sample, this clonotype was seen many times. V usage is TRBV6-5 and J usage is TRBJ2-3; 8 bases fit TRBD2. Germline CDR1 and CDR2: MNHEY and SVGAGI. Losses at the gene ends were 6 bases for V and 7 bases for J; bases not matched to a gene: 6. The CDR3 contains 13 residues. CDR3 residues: CASRSGTSNTQYF. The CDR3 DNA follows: TGTGCCAGCAGATCCGGGACTAGTAATACGCAGTATTTT.

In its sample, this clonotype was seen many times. As DNA, the CDR3 is TGTGCCAGTAGCGGACAGGTGTGGCCCATTTACGAGCAGTACTTC. The encoded protein is CASSGQVWPIYEQYF. J is TRBJ2-7 and V is TRBV19, with TRBD1 matching 7 bases. The CDR3 extends over 15 amino acids. The germline V gene has CDR1 LNHDA and CDR2 SQIVND (reference sequence). The J segment lost 4 bases and the V segment lost 6 bases, leaving 12 bases of the junction unmatched.

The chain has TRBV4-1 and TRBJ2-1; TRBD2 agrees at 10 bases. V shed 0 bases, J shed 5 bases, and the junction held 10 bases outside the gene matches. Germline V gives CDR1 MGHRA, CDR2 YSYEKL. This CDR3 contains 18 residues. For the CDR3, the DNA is TGCGCCAGCAGCCAAGATGGGCTAGCGGGAGAGTCGGACAATGAGCAGTTCTTC. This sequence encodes CASSQDGLAGESDNEQFF.

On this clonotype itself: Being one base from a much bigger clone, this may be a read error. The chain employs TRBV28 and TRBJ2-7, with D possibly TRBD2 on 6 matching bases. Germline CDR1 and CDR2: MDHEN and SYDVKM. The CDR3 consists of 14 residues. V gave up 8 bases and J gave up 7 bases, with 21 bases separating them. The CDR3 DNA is TGTGCCAGCGGTCCTCACCGACGGGAGAGGGAGCAGTACTTC. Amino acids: CASGPHRREREQYF. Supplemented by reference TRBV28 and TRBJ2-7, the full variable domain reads DVKVTQSSRYLVKRTGEKVFLECVQDMDHENMFWYRQDPGLGLRLIYFSYDVKMKEKGDIPEGYSVSREKKERFSLILESASTNQTSMYLCASGPHRREREQYFGPGTRLTVT.

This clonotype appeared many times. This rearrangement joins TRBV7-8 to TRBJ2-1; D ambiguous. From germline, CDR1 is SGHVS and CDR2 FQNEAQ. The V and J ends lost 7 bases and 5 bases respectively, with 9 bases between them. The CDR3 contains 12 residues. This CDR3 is CASTRHDNEQFF. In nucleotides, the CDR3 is TGTGCCAGCACCCGACATGACAATGAGCAGTTCTTC. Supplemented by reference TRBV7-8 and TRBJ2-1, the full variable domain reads GAGVSQSPRYKVAKRGQDVALRCDPISGHVSLFWYQQALGQGPEFLTYFQNEAQLDKSGLPSDRFFAERPEGSVSTLKIQRTQQEDSAVYLCASTRHDNEQFFGPGTRLTVL.

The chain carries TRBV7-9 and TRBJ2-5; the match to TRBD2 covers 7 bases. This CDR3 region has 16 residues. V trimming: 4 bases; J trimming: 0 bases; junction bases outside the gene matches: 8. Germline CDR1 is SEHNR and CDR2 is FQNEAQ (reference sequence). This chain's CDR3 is CASSWGGFVNQETQYF. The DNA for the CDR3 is TGTGCCAGCAGCTGGGGGGGTTTCGTAAACCAAGAGACCCAGTACTTC.

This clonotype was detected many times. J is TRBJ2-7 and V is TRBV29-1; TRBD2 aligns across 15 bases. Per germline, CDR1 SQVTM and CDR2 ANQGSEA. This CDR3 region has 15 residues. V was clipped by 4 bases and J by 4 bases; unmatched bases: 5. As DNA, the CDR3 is TGCAGCGTTGGGGGACTAGCGGGAGGTTTTTACGAGCAGTACTTC. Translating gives CSVGGLAGGFYEQYF.

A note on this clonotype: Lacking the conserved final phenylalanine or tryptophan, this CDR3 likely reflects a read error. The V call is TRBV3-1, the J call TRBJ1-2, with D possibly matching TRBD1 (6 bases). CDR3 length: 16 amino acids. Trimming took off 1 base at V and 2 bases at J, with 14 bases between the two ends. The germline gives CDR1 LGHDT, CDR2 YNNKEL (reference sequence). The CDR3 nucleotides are TGTGCCAGCAGCCAAGTAATCCGGACAGTGAACTATGGCTACACCGTC. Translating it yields CASSQVIRTVNYGYTV.

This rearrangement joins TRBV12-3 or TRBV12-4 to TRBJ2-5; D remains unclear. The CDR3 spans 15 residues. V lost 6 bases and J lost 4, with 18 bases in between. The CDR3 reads CASSPVASAIETQYF. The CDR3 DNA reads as TGTGCCAGCAGCCCGGTGGCTTCGGCGATAGAGACCCAGTACTTC.

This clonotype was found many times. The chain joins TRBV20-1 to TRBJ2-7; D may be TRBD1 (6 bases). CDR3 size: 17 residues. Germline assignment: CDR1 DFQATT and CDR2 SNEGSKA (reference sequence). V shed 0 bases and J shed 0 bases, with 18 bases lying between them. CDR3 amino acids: CSARDQVLTGSSYEQYF. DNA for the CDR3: TGCAGTGCTAGAGATCAGGTCTTGACAGGAAGCTCCTACGAGCAGTACTTC.

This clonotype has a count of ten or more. Written as DNA, the CDR3 is TGTGCCAGCAGCTTGGCGCCTGACGGCGTCGAGCAGTACTTC. It encodes CASSLAPDGVEQYF. This chain joins TRBV7-6 and TRBJ2-7; no clear D gene. Germline CDR1 SGHVS, CDR2 FNYEAQ. CDR3 length: 14 amino acids. Trimming removed 3 bases at V and 6 bases at J, with 15 bases between.

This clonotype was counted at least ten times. CDR3 amino acids: CASSFGGGETQYF. The DNA for the CDR3 is TGTGCCAGCAGCTTTGGCGGCGGGGAGACCCAGTACTTC. The chain has TRBV5-4 and TRBJ2-5, with a tentative D call TRBD2 (5 bases). Trimming took 2 bases from V and 5 from J, leaving 10 bases between them. The CDR3 contains 13 residues. Germline V gives CDR1 SGHNT, CDR2 YYREEE (reference sequence). Combining the CDR3 with reference TRBV5-4 and TRBJ2-5 gives the whole variable domain ETGVTQSPTHLIKTRGQQVTLRCSSQSGHNTVSWYQQALGQGPQFIFQYYREEENGRGNFPPRFSGLQFPNYSSELNVNALELDDSALYLCASSFGGGETQYFGPGTRLLVL.

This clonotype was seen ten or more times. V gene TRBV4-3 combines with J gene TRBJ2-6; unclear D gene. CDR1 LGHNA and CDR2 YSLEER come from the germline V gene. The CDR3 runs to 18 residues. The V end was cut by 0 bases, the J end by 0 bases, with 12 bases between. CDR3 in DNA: TGCGCCAGCAGCCAAGATCGACTCATTGCCTCTGGGGCCAACGTCCTGACTTTC. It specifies CASSQDRLIASGANVLTF.